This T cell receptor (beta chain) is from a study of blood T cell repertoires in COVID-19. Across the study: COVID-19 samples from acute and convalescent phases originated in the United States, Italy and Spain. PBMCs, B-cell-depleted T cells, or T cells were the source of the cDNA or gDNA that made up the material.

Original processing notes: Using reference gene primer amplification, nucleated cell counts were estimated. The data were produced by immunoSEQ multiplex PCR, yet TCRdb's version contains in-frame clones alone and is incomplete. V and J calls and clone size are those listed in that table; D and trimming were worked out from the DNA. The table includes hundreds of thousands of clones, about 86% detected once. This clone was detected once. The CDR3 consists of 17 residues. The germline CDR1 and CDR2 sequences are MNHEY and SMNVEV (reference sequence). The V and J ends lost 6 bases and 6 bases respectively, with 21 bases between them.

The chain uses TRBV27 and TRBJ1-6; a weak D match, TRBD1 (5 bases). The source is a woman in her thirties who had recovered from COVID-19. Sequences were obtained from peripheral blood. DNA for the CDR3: TGTGCCAGCAGACCCTACCAGGGAAAGGCTACTAATTCACCCCTCCACTTT. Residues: CASRPYQGKATNSPLHF.